This TCR beta chain originates from a study of tumor and adjacent non-tumor tissue in lung cancer. TCRbeta libraries were built with three rounds of nested PCR, modified from ARM-PCR. TCRdb independently ran MiXCR on the multiplex PCR reads; one entry per CDR3 protein. Among approximately 120,000 distinct CDR3 sequences, roughly 80% were seen once, and the ten largest hold 37%. The template was RNA from unsorted bulk tissue. Notes on this clonotype: Its antigen is unidentified. This may arise from a read error, as a much more abundant clone is one base away.

Germline V lookup: CDR1 DFQATT, CDR2 SNEGSKA (reference sequence). The CDR3 extends over 13 amino acids. Study-level points and caveats: Tumor TCR diversity, when higher, was linked to shorter survival.

This receptor was obtained from a woman aged 60-70 years with non-small cell lung cancer. The rearrangement links TRBV20-1 to TRBJ1-2; tentatively, D is TRBD1 (6 bases). Sequencing was carried out using lung tumor tissue. The DNA of the CDR3 is TGCAGTGCCGAGAAGGGACACTCCTATGGCTTCACCTTC. Protein sequence: CSAEKGHSYGFTF.